This TCR beta chain appears in the sequencing data of a study of identical twins. Findings of the study overall: Excess low generation probability was seen in twin-shared out-of-frame alpha sequences. Models underestimated out-of-frame TCR alpha sharing in monozygotic twins. There were fewer insertions in abundant cord blood beta clonotypes, but memory repertoires showed no such pattern.

TCRdb reprocessed the 5' RACE reads with MiXCR, giving one entry per CDR3 protein. This table has around 1.7 million distinct CDR3 sequences, under 35% appearing once. This clonotype was counted only a few times. Its specificity is unknown. Healthy Caucasians made up all donors. The CDR3 sequence is 13 residues long. Germline lookup yields CDR1 MNHEY and CDR2 SMNVEV (reference sequence). Deletions cut 6 bases from V and 6 bases from J, with 13 bases between. Sequenced sample: cord blood. The chain links TRBV27 to TRBJ2-3, with D perhaps given as TRBD1 or TRBD2 (6 bases each). This sequence originates from a newborn girl in good health. The CDR3 region is CASRMGAGDTQYF. Here the CDR3 DNA reads TGTGCCAGCAGAATGGGGGCGGGGGATACGCAGTATTTT.